The rows below give T cell receptor beta chains drawn from one sample of a study of T-cell memory formation after mild COVID-19. TCRdb reanalysed the 5' RACE reads using MiXCR and keeps one entry per CDR3 protein. The sample lists around 310,000 distinct CDR3 sequences, roughly 15% seen once, with 20% to 25% in the top ten. Sequencing input: PBMCs or a T cell subset sorted from them (not recorded which). The receptors derive from a man younger than 35 who had mild COVID-19 (a few samples of this study predate the infection). Cell type and time point are not known. Each CDR3 is given with its conserved first and last residue. The D gene is left open where the match is weak. Rows may omit the clone size; those that give it use once, few, many or a size class.

clone_size,j_call,d_call,v_call,cdr3_nt,cdr3_aa
many,TRBJ1-6,TRBD1,TRBV27,TGTGCCAGCAGATCAGGGGGCGGGGGTTCACCCCTCCACTTT,CASRSGGGGSPLHF
many,TRBJ1-2,.,TRBV6-5,TGTGCCAGCAGGCCTTCCGGTGGGGATGGCTACACCTTC,CASRPSGGDGYTF
.,TRBJ1-5,.,TRBV6-2/TRBV6-3,TGTGCCAGCAGTTACTCGTCATTCGGAATGGGTCAGCCCCAGCATTTT,CASSYSSFGMGQPQHF
few,TRBJ2-1,TRBD2,TRBV12-5,TGTGCTAGTGGTTATAGCGGGGGGGCTTTGGATGAGCAGTTCTTC,CASGYSGGALDEQFF
few,TRBJ2-4,.,TRBV5-1,TGCGCCAGCAGCTTGGGGGCGGGGAAAAACATTCAGTACTTC,CASSLGAGKNIQYF
.,TRBJ1-2,TRBD1,TRBV27,TGTGCCAGCGGTATGGGGACAGGGGGCAATGGCTACACCTTC,CASGMGTGGNGYTF
.,TRBJ2-7,TRBD2,TRBV9,TGTGCCAGCAGCGTAGATCTAGCGGGGGCCGCCCGCGAGCAGTACTTC,CASSVDLAGAAREQYF
.,TRBJ2-2,.,TRBV4-1,TGCGCCAGCAGCCAAGTAGTGGTAAACACCGGGGAGCTGTTTTTT,CASSQVVVNTGELFF
few,TRBJ2-3,TRBD2,TRBV7-3,TGTGCCAGCAGCCTGGGACTAGCGGGGGGTCCCACAGATACGCAGTATTTT,CASSLGLAGGPTDTQYF
.,TRBJ2-1,.,TRBV19,TGTGCCAGTAGTGGATTCAAGGGGACGGATGAGCAGTTCTTC,CASSGFKGTDEQFF
.,TRBJ2-7,.,TRBV4-3,TGCGCCAGCAGCCAAGGTCGCAGCGACAGTCACGAGCAGTACTTC,CASSQGRSDSHEQYF
few,TRBJ1-2,TRBD1,TRBV10-3,TGTGCCATCAGGGGGGACAGTAACTATGGCTACACCTTC,CAIRGDSNYGYTF
few,TRBJ2-1,TRBD1,TRBV7-2,TGTGCCAGCAGCTTCGGGACAGGGAGATACAATGAGCAGTTCTTC,CASSFGTGRYNEQFF
.,TRBJ2-5,.,TRBV24-1,TGTGCCACCAGTGGTTTACTGACACCAGGCCAAGAGACCCAGTACTTC,CATSGLLTPGQETQYF
.,TRBJ2-1,TRBD2,TRBV9,TGTGCCAGCAGCGTATGGGCTAGCGGGGGGGATGCTCAGTTCTTC,CASSVWASGGDAQFF
many,TRBJ2-5,.,TRBV7-2,TGTGCCAGCAGCATACAGGGACTCATAGGGGAAGAGACCCAGTACTTC,CASSIQGLIGEETQYF
few,TRBJ2-1,.,TRBV14,TGTGCCAGCAGCAGGGTTTATTTCGGGGGCTCCTACAATGAGCAGTTCTTC,CASSRVYFGGSYNEQFF
few,TRBJ2-1,TRBD2,TRBV3-1,TGTGCCAGCAGCCGGCTAGCGGGGGGCCGATACAATGAGCAGTTCTTC,CASSRLAGGRYNEQFF
.,TRBJ2-1,.,TRBV10-1,TGCGCCAGCGTGACCTCCGGGGCATTGGACAATGAGCAGTTCTTC,CASVTSGALDNEQFF
few,TRBJ1-1,TRBD1,TRBV12-3/TRBV12-4,TGTGCCAGCAGTCCCAGGGGGGCGCGATATGAAGCTTTCTTT,CASSPRGARYEAFF
.,TRBJ1-3,.,TRBV6-2/TRBV6-3,TGTGCCAGCCGCCGGAACCTAGGAAACACCATATATTTT,CASRRNLGNTIYF
few,TRBJ2-1,TRBD2,TRBV19,TGTGCCAGTAGTATGCACCTACTCACTAGCGGCCTAAACAATGAGCAGTTCTTC,CASSMHLLTSGLNNEQFF
many,TRBJ2-3,.,TRBV29-1,TGCAGCGTTGGAGCCCGGTTGACAGATACGCAGTATTTT,CSVGARLTDTQYF
few,TRBJ1-1,.,TRBV6-5,TGTGCCAGCAGTTACCGGGCGGCCACCTTCACTGAAGCTTTCTTT,CASSYRAATFTEAFF
.,TRBJ2-1,.,TRBV20-1,TGCAGTGCTAGAGATCCCCTAGCGAATACCTACAATGAGCAGTTCTTC,CSARDPLANTYNEQFF
.,TRBJ2-1,.,TRBV5-1,TGCGCCAGCAGCCCGACAGACACCTACAATGAGCAGTTCTTC,CASSPTDTYNEQFF
.,TRBJ2-3,.,TRBV10-1,TGCGCCAGCAGGGAGGACCTAACAGATACGCAGTATTTT,CASREDLTDTQYF
few,TRBJ2-3,.,TRBV6-6,TGTGCCAGCAGTTGGGGGGGCCCAGATACGCAGTATTTT,CASSWGGPDTQYF
many,TRBJ2-1,TRBD2,TRBV7-9,TGTGCCAGCAGCCCAAGACTAGCGGGGTACTACGTAGCTGAGCAGTTCTTC,CASSPRLAGYYVAEQFF
.,TRBJ1-5,.,TRBV6-5,TGTGCCAGCAGGCAGAGTTTTACCCGCGATCAGCCCCAGCATTTT,CASRQSFTRDQPQHF
.,TRBJ2-1,TRBD2,TRBV19,TGTGCCAGTAGTGAGCCTAGCGGGGGCCGTCGCCACCAGTTCTTC,CASSEPSGGRRHQFF
.,TRBJ2-5,TRBD2,TRBV7-3,TGTGCCAGCAGCTTAGGTCCTAGCGGGGAAGAGACCCAGTACTTC,CASSLGPSGEETQYF
.,TRBJ2-2,TRBD1,TRBV27,TGTGCCAGCAAGACAGGGATGACCGGGGAGCTGTTTTTT,CASKTGMTGELFF
few,TRBJ2-1,.,TRBV5-1,TGCGCCAGCGCGGGGACTCTGGGTGAGCAGTTCTTC,CASAGTLGEQFF
.,TRBJ1-2,.,TRBV5-1,TGCGCCAGCAGTCCACTTGGGGCCCCTATGCTGGGCTACACCTTC,CASSPLGAPMLGYTF
few,TRBJ1-5,TRBD1,TRBV12-3/TRBV12-4,TGTGCCAGCAGCTGGACAGGGGATCTCGGCAATCAGCCCCAGCATTTT,CASSWTGDLGNQPQHF
.,TRBJ2-5,.,TRBV10-3,TGTGCCATCAGTGAGACCGGACAGCCAGGGACCCAGTACTTC,CAISETGQPGTQYF
.,TRBJ2-5,.,TRBV5-1,TGCGCCAGCAGCTTGGCGGCCAGGGCGGATGAGACCCAGTACTTC,CASSLAARADETQYF
.,TRBJ2-7,TRBD2,TRBV5-4,TGTGCCAGGGTTCCCGGGACTAGCGGACTCACCTACGAGCAGTACTTC,CARVPGTSGLTYEQYF
many,TRBJ2-7,.,TRBV27,TGTGCCAGCGGCTACCAGGGTGGGGCCTACGAGCAGTACTTC,CASGYQGGAYEQYF
.,TRBJ1-1,.,TRBV4-1,TGCGCCAGCAGCCTTGGGGAGGCAGGGAACACTGAAGCTTTCTTT,CASSLGEAGNTEAFF
.,TRBJ1-4,TRBD1,TRBV28,TGTGCCAGCAGTTCAGCACCGACAGGGTTTAATGAAAAACTGTTTTTT,CASSSAPTGFNEKLFF
few,TRBJ1-1,TRBD1,TRBV9,TGTGCCAGCAGCGTGGGAGGGGGCGACTACACTGAAGCTTTCTTT,CASSVGGGDYTEAFF
.,TRBJ1-5,TRBD1,TRBV28,TGTGCCAGCAGCTTAGGACAGGGCGTCGGTCAGCCCCAGCATTTT,CASSLGQGVGQPQHF
few,TRBJ1-1,.,TRBV29-1,TGCAGCGTCGCCTGGGCCCTACGGATCACTGAAGCTTTCTTT,CSVAWALRITEAFF